A selection of T cell receptor beta chains follows, all from one sample in a study of T cells after posttransplantation cyclophosphamide. Sequencing was performed with immunoSEQ multiplex PCR; in TCRdb, only in-frame clones are kept and a portion is missing. Listed for the sample are tens of thousands of clones, none seen a single time. Material for sequencing was PBMCs. The receptors stem from a man in his fifties or sixties in good health, CMV-negative, and a related stem cell transplant donor. The conserved cysteine and the conserved F or W are not part of the CDR3 here. The order of the fields is CDR3 protein, V gene.

ASSVRRGTYEQY,TRBV2
ATSSEWTGVNTGELF,TRBV15
ASSHLSGTGGSNTEAF,TRBV4-3
ASSPWDHRGRVGYT,TRBV5-1
ASSYSPGLGEKLF,TRBV6-6
ASSIPLLGGAAEAF,TRBV19
ASSPNYNEQF,TRBV14
ASASKIFHSEQF,TRBV19
ARSLNRESSGNTIY,TRBV5-3
ASSEFRYEQY,TRBV6-1
ATGGDRGTLEQF,TRBV6-1
ASTHSGGLNNEQF,TRBV6-6
ASSQGAYEQY,TRBV7-2
AGRNSGNTDTQY,TRBV21-1
ASSLSAGTGELF,TRBV7-3
ASGLAPGLVLAEQF,TRBV12-5
ASSATPAGGNTIY,TRBV5-1
ASRRTYNEQF,TRBV5-6
ASSQVASTGVNQPQH,TRBV4-1
ASSFYPEPGLT,TRBV7-2
ASTSNGVVFSGANVLT,TRBV19
ASSALTGFAGANVLT,TRBV5-1
ASSSQGPRTGELF,TRBV5-1
ASSVAEITDTQY,TRBV19
ASSSGGTSAGETQY,TRBV5-1
ASSTSGGAHEQY,TRBV27
SLRGLANEQF,TRBV29-1
ASSPPSARGSSYEQY,TRBV18
ASSLAERGLSEQY,TRBV7-2
ASSRTDTHETEAF,TRBV18
ASSRTAYGYT,TRBV13
ASSLEYRGSYNEQF,TRBV5-6
ASSRQGVAKNIQY,TRBV19
ASSGTSGRVETQY,TRBV4-1
ASSLQIGSYNSPLH,TRBV5-6
ASSLWTEMNTEAF,TRBV7-8
ASSQDGQGALNEKLF,TRBV4-2
ASSPDRANEKLF,TRBV5-1
AWTSGRNTGELF,TRBV7-9
ASSRGVSNQPQH,TRBV19
ASSPQGQANYGYT,TRBV18
AWSAGVDEQF,TRBV30
ASSQGLAGIWNEQF,TRBV4-3
ASSPGGVGQPQH,TRBV6-1
ASSQGLAVKETQY,TRBV6-6
ASSRTGKNEKLF,TRBV4-3
ASSFRDRVSEQY,TRBV7-9
ASILSRDYEQY,TRBV6-1
ASSQSQGGSYEQY,TRBV23-1
ASSFAVYNEQF,TRBV27
ASSYFRAGGNTIY,TRBV6-5
ASSQRGTSGTYEQY,TRBV4-2
ASTDYRDWSNQPQH,TRBV2
ASSLGAGAAQTQY,TRBV7-7
ASSLGQDEKLF,TRBV5-4
ASSQGQGGAYGNQPQH,TRBV2
ASSSRDRGRTEAF,TRBV7-2
ASSPGGGTGEWIGNQPQH,TRBV5-1
ASSLTGGETQY,TRBV27
ASSPPPHNYEQY,TRBV7-2